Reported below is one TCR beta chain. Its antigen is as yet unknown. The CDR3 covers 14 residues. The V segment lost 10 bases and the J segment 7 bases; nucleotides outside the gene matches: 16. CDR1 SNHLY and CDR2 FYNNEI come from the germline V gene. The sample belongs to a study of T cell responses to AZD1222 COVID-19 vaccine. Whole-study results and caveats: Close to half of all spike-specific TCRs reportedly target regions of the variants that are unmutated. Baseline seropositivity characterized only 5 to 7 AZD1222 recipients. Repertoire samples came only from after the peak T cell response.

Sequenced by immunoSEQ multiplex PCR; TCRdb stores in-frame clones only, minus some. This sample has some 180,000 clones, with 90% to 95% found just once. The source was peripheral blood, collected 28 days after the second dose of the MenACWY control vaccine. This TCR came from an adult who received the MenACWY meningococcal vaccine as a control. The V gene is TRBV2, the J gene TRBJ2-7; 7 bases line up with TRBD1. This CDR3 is CATTQRQGRREQYF. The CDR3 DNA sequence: TGTGCCACGACACAAAGACAGGGCCGCCGGGAGCAGTACTTC.